The present T cell receptor beta chain was sequenced within a study of blood T cell repertoires in COVID-19. In the study overall: From the United States, Italy and Spain came samples of acute and convalescent COVID-19. T cells, B-cell-depleted T cells, or PBMCs supplied cDNA or gDNA.

Germline V lookup: CDR1 SGHDN, CDR2 FVKESK. V was cut by 3 bases and J by 4 bases, with 12 bases left in between. CDR3 length: 14 residues. Per the original data handling: For nucleated cells, counts were estimated from reference gene primer amplification. The table came from immunoSEQ multiplex PCR; TCRdb's copy has only in-frame clones and leaves some out. V and J calls and clone size follow that table, whereas D and trimming were derived from the DNA. The sample records 150,000 to 200,000 clones, around 85% being singletons. The clonotype comes from a woman over 75 with acute or convalescent COVID-19. The sequencing sample was made of peripheral blood. The rearrangement links TRBV14 to TRBJ1-1, with D possibly TRBD1 on 5 matching bases. Here the CDR3 reads CASSQGMGGTEAFF. The CDR3 bases are TGTGCCAGCAGCCAGGGAATGGGGGGCACTGAAGCTTTCTTT.